This is a list of T cell receptor beta chains from one sample in a study of T cell changes during pregnancy in multiple sclerosis. Profiled with immunoSEQ multiplex PCR; TCRdb holds only in-frame clones, not every one. The table records roughly 80,000 clones, 90% to 95% of them present only once. This sample comprised peripheral blood, obtained before pregnancy. The receptor source for this set is a female donor with multiple sclerosis, enrolled in a pregnancy study. The CDR3 runs from the conserved cysteine through the conserved F or W. A D gene is named only where the DNA matches it firmly. Clone size is not always given. Where it is, it says once, few, many or a class for expanded clones.

V gene: TRBV6-1
D gene: NA
clone size: once
J gene: TRBJ2-7
CDR3 protein: CASSEGGTAAYEQYF
CDR3 DNA: TGTGCCAGCAGTGAAGGGGGCACAGCCGCCTACGAGCAGTACTTC

V gene: TRBV7-9
D gene: NA
clone size: NA
J gene: TRBJ2-1
CDR3 protein: CASSRRGVGNEQFF
CDR3 DNA: TGTGCCAGCAGCCGCAGGGGGGTGGGAAATGAGCAGTTCTTC

V gene: TRBV19
D gene: NA
clone size: NA
J gene: TRBJ2-7
CDR3 protein: CASSIGGEQYF
CDR3 DNA: TGTGCCAGTAGTATTGGCGGCGAGCAGTACTTC

V gene: TRBV4-2
D gene: TRBD2
clone size: NA
J gene: TRBJ2-3
CDR3 protein: CASSQEKRGGLGTQYF
CDR3 DNA: TGTGCCAGCAGCCAAGAGAAGCGGGGGGGCCTAGGTACGCAGTATTTT

V gene: TRBV14
D gene: NA
clone size: NA
J gene: TRBJ2-7
CDR3 protein: CASSQGVEEYF
CDR3 DNA: TGTGCCAGCAGCCAAGGGGTGGAGGAGTACTTC

V gene: TRBV18
D gene: NA
clone size: NA
J gene: TRBJ1-6
CDR3 protein: CASSRDSSRGSPLHF
CDR3 DNA: TGTGCCAGCTCAAGGGACTCTTCTCGGGGTTCACCCCTCCACTTT

V gene: TRBV19
D gene: NA
clone size: NA
J gene: TRBJ1-1
CDR3 protein: CASSIVAGTEAFF
CDR3 DNA: TGTGCCAGTAGTATAGTAGCGGGCACTGAAGCTTTCTTT

V gene: TRBV28
D gene: NA
clone size: NA
J gene: TRBJ1-1
CDR3 protein: CASSSTGRGAGTEAFF
CDR3 DNA: TGTGCCAGCAGTTCAACTGGTCGGGGGGCTGGGACTGAAGCTTTCTTT

V gene: TRBV27
D gene: TRBD2
clone size: NA
J gene: TRBJ2-5
CDR3 protein: CASSWTSGAETQYF
CDR3 DNA: TGTGCCAGCAGTTGGACTAGCGGGGCGGAGACCCAGTACTTC

V gene: TRBV2
D gene: NA
clone size: NA
J gene: TRBJ2-3
CDR3 protein: CASSASTDTQYF
CDR3 DNA: TGTGCCAGCAGTGCAAGCACAGATACGCAGTATTTT

V gene: TRBV9
D gene: NA
clone size: NA
J gene: TRBJ1-3
CDR3 protein: CASSVGDYSGNTIYF
CDR3 DNA: TGTGCCAGCAGCGTAGGGGACTACTCTGGAAACACCATATATTTT

V gene: TRBV12-5
D gene: TRBD1
clone size: NA
J gene: TRBJ1-2
CDR3 protein: CASGLARGQEGYTF
CDR3 DNA: TGTGCTAGTGGCCTGGCCCGGGGACAGGAGGGCTACACCTTC

V gene: TRBV6-4
D gene: TRBD2
clone size: NA
J gene: TRBJ2-1
CDR3 protein: CAGSVTSGGYNEQFF
CDR3 DNA: TGTGCCGGCAGTGTTACTAGCGGGGGTTATAATGAGCAGTTCTTC

V gene: TRBV19
D gene: TRBD1
clone size: NA
J gene: TRBJ1-4
CDR3 protein: CASASDRGNEKLFF
CDR3 DNA: TGTGCCAGTGCTTCGGACAGGGGGAATGAAAAACTGTTTTTT

V gene: TRBV9
D gene: TRBD1
clone size: NA
J gene: TRBJ1-4
CDR3 protein: CASSDGTANEKLFF
CDR3 DNA: TGTGCCAGCAGCGATGGGACAGCTAATGAAAAACTGTTTTTT

V gene: TRBV9
D gene: TRBD2
clone size: once
J gene: TRBJ2-1
CDR3 protein: CASSEGGTSVSEQFF
CDR3 DNA: TGTGCCAGCAGCGAGGGGGGGACTAGCGTCAGTGAGCAGTTCTTC

V gene: TRBV9
D gene: TRBD2
clone size: NA
J gene: TRBJ2-7
CDR3 protein: CASSVEGAGGPSEQYF
CDR3 DNA: TGTGCCAGCAGCGTAGAAGGTGCGGGGGGGCCGAGCGAGCAGTACTTC

V gene: TRBV19
D gene: NA
clone size: NA
J gene: TRBJ1-3
CDR3 protein: CASSTIYAGGNSGNTIYF
CDR3 DNA: TGTGCCAGTAGTACGATATATGCGGGCGGAAACTCTGGAAACACCATATATTTT

V gene: TRBV13
D gene: TRBD1
clone size: once
J gene: TRBJ2-7
CDR3 protein: CASSLGRRDRTYEQYF
CDR3 DNA: TGTGCCAGCAGCTTAGGCCGCCGGGACAGGACCTACGAGCAGTACTTC

V gene: TRBV29-1
D gene: TRBD2
clone size: NA
J gene: TRBJ2-1
CDR3 protein: CSVAQSGGTDNEQFF
CDR3 DNA: TGCAGCGTCGCTCAAAGCGGGGGGACCGACAATGAGCAGTTCTTC

V gene: TRBV11-2
D gene: TRBD2
clone size: NA
J gene: TRBJ2-7
CDR3 protein: CASTRRGEVYEQYF
CDR3 DNA: TGTGCCAGCACGCGTCGGGGGGAAGTCTACGAGCAGTACTTC

V gene: TRBV20-1
D gene: NA
clone size: NA
J gene: TRBJ2-7
CDR3 protein: CSAGATYEQYF
CDR3 DNA: TGCAGCGCTGGGGCGACCTACGAGCAGTACTTC

V gene: TRBV5-6
D gene: NA
clone size: NA
J gene: TRBJ2-4
CDR3 protein: CASSLGQGNAKNIQYF
CDR3 DNA: TGTGCCAGCAGCTTGGGTCAGGGAAACGCCAAAAACATTCAGTACTTC

V gene: TRBV7-9
D gene: TRBD2
clone size: once
J gene: TRBJ2-3
CDR3 protein: CASSFQGLAGVDTQYF
CDR3 DNA: TGTGCCAGCAGCTTCCAAGGACTAGCGGGGGTAGATACGCAGTATTTT

V gene: TRBV29-1
D gene: NA
clone size: NA
J gene: TRBJ1-1
CDR3 protein: CSVERVEVGF
CDR3 DNA: TGCAGCGTTGAACGGGTTGAGGTCGGGTTT